This T cell receptor beta chain was observed in a study of T cells in localized non-small cell lung cancer. Some clones are missing from TCRdb's copy, which holds only in-frame ones; the method was immunoSEQ multiplex PCR. The repertoire holds approximately 31,000 clones, with around 80% as singletons. V was pared by 5 bases and J by 4 bases, with 14 bases between. Germline CDR1 is SGHTA and CDR2 is FQGNSA. The CDR3 has 14 residues. The clonotype was recovered from a male donor at least 60 years old with stage II squamous cell lung carcinoma. Sequencing was performed on peripheral blood, taken before any cancer treatment. This chain connects TRBV7-2 to TRBJ1-1; D is perhaps TRBD1 (6 bases). The CDR3 is CASSPGALGTEAFF. The DNA for the CDR3 is TGTGCCAGCAGCCCGGGGGCGCTGGGCACTGAAGCTTTCTTT.